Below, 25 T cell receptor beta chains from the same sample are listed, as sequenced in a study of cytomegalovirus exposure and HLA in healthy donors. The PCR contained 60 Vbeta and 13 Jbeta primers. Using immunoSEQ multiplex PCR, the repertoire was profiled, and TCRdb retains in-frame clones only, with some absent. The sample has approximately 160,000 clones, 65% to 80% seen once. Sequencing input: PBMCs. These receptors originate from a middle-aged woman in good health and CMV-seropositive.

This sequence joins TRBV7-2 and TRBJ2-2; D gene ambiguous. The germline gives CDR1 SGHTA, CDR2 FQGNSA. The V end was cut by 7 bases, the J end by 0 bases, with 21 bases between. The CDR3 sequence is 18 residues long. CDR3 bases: TGTGCCAGCACCCTCTATGCGCCCGAGCTAGCGAACACCGGGGAGCTGTTTTTT. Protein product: CASTLYAPELANTGELFF.

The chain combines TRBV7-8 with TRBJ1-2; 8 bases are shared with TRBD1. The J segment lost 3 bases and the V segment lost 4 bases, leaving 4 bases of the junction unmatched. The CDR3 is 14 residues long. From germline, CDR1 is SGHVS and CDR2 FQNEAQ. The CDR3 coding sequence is TGTGCCAGCAGCTCAAACAGGGGGGACTATGGCTACACCTTC. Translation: CASSSNRGDYGYTF.

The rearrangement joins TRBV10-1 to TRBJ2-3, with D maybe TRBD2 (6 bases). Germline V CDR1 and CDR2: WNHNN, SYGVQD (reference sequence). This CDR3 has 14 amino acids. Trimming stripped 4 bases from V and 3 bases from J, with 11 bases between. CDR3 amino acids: CASSGGSGTDTQYF. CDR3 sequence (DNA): TGCGCCAGCAGTGGGGGTAGCGGTACAGATACGCAGTATTTT.

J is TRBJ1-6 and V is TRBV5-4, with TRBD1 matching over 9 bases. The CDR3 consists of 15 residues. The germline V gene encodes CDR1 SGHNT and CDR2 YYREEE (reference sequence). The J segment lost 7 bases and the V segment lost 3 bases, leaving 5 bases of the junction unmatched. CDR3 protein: CASSSFDRGNSPLHF. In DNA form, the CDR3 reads TGTGCCAGCAGCTCGTTTGACAGGGGGAATTCACCCCTCCACTTT.

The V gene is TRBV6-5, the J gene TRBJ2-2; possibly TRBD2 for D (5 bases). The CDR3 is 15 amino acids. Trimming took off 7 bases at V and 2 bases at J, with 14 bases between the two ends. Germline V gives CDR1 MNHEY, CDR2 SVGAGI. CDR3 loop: CASKTAGLNTGELFF. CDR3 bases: TGTGCCAGCAAGACCGCTGGACTCAACACCGGGGAGCTGTTTTTT.

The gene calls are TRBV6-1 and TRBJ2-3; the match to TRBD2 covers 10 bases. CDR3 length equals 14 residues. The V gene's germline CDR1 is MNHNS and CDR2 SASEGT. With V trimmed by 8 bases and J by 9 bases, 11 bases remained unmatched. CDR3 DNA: TGTGCCAGCTCGCCTAGCGGGAGAGGATTAACGCAGTATTTT. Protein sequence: CASSPSGRGLTQYF.

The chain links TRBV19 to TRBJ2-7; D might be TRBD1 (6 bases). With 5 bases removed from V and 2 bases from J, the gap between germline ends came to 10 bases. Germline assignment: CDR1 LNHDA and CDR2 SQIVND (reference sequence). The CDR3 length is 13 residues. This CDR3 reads CASSLRTAYEQYF. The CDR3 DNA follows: TGTGCCAGTAGTCTCCGGACAGCCTACGAGCAGTACTTC.

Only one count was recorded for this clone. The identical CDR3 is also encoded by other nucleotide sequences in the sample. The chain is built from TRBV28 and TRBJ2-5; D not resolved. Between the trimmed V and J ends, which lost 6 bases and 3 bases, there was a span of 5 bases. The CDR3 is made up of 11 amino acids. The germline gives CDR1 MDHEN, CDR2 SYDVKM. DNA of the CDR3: TGTGCCAGCAGCCCGGAAGAGACCCAGTACTTC. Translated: CASSPEETQYF.

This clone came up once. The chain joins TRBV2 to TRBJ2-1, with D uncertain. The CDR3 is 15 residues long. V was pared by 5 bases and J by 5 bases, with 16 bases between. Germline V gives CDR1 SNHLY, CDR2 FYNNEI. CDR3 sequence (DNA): TGTGCCAGCAGTCCCGGTCCGACACCTGACAATGAGCAGTTCTTC. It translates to CASSPGPTPDNEQFF.

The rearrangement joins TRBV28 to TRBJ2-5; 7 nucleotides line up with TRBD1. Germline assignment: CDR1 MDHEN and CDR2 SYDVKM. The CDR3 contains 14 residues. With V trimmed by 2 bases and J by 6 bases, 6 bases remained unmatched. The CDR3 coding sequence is TGTGCCAGCAGTTTAGCTGGGACAGATAAGACCCAGTACTTC. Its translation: CASSLAGTDKTQYF. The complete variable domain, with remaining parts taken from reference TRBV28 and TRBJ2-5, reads DVKVTQSSRYLVKRTGEKVFLECVQDMDHENMFWYRQDPGLGLRLIYFSYDVKMKEKGDIPEGYSVSREKKERFSLILESASTNQTSMYLCASSLAGTDKTQYFGPGTRLLVL.

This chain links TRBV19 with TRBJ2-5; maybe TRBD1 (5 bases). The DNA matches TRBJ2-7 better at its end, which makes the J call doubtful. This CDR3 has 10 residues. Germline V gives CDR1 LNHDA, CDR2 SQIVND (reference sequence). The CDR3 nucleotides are TGTGCCCCAGGGTTGTACGAGCAGTACTTC. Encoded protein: CAPGLYEQYF.

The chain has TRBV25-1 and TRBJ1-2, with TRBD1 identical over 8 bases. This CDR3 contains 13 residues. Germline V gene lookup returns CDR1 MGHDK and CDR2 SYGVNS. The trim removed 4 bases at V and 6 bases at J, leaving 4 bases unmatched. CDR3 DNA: TGTGCCAGCAGTGGGACAGGGAGCAATGGCTACACCTTC. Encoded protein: CASSGTGSNGYTF.

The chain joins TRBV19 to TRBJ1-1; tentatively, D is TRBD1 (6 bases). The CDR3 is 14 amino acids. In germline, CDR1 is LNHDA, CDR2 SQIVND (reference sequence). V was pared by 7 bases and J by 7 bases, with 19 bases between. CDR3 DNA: TGTGCCAGTATTTCTTTTCAGAAAGGGGGTGAAGCTTTCTTT. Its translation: CASISFQKGGEAFF.

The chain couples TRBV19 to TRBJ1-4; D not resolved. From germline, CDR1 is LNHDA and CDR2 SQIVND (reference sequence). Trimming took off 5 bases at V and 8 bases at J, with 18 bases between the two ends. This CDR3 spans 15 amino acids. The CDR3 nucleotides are TGTGCCAGTAGTCGGGGAACCCATCCGGAGGAAAAACTGTTTTTT. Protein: CASSRGTHPEEKLFF. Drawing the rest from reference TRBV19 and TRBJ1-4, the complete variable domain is DGGITQSPKYLFRKEGQNVTLSCEQNLNHDAMYWYRQDPGQGLRLIYYSQIVNDFQKGDIAEGYSVSREKKESFPLTVTSAQKNPTAFYLCASSRGTHPEEKLFFGSGTQLSVL.

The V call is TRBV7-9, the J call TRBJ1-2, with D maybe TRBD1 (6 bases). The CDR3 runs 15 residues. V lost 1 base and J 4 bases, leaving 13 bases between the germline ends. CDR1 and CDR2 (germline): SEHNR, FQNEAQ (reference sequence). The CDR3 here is CASSLVAGDLYGYTF. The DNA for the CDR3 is TGTGCCAGCAGCTTAGTGGCAGGGGACCTCTATGGCTACACCTTC.

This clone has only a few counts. For the CDR3, the DNA is TGTGCCAGCAATACAGGGGGCTTCAATCAGCCCCAGCATTTT. Its translation is CASNTGGFNQPQHF. The V and J genes are TRBV2 and TRBJ1-5, with 9 bases that match TRBD1. Trimming at V came to 7 bases and at J to 3 bases, leaving 4 bases not matched to a gene. The germline V gene encodes CDR1 SNHLY and CDR2 FYNNEI. This CDR3 comprises 14 residues.

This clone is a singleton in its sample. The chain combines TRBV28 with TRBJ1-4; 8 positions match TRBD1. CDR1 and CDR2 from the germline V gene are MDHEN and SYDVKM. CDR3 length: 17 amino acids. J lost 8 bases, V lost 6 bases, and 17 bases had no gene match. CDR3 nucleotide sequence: TGTGCCAGCAGACACATCACAGGGGGTGAGGGTGGAGAAAAACTGTTTTTT. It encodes CASRHITGGEGGEKLFF.

CDR3 loop: CASSPQQGEFTDTQYF. CDR3 DNA sequence: TGTGCCAGCTCACCACAACAGGGGGAATTCACAGATACGCAGTATTTT. The chain couples TRBV18 to TRBJ2-3; TRBD1 matches 8 bases. The CDR3 has 16 amino acids. The germline gives CDR1 KGHSH, CDR2 LQKENI. The trim removed 1 base at V and 2 bases at J, leaving 5 bases unmatched.

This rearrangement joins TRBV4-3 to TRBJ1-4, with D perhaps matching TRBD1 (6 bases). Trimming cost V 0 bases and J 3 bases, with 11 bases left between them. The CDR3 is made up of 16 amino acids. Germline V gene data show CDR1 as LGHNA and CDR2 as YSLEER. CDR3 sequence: CASSQEGAGANEKLFF. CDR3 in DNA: TGCGCCAGCAGCCAAGAGGGGGCGGGGGCTAATGAAAAACTGTTTTTT.

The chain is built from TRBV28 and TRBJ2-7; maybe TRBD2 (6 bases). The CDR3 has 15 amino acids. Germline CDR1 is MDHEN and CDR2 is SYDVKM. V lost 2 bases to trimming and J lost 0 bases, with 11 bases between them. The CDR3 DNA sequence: TGTGCCAGCAGTTTAGGGACTTGGAGCTCCTACGAGCAGTACTTC. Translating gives CASSLGTWSSYEQYF.

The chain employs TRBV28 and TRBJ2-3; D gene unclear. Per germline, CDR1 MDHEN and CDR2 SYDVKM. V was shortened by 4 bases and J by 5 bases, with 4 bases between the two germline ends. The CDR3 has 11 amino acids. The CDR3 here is CASSSVDTQYF. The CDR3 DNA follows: TGTGCCAGCAGTTCTGTAGATACGCAGTATTTT.

CDR3 in DNA: TGCGCCAGCAGCCAAGGGGACTATACCGGGGAGCTGTTTTTT. This sequence encodes CASSQGDYTGELFF. This chain uses TRBV4-3 with TRBJ2-2; TRBD2 matches 7 bases. The trim removed 1 base at V and 5 bases at J, leaving 1 base unmatched. Germline loops: CDR1 LGHNA, CDR2 YSLEER. The CDR3 extends over 14 amino acids.

In DNA, the CDR3 is TGTGCCAGCAGCTTAAGGACAGGGGGTTTGGTAGAGACCCAGTACTTC. Protein: CASSLRTGGLVETQYF. The chain recombines TRBV11-3 with TRBJ2-5; 10 bases are shared with TRBD1. Germline CDR1 reads SGHNT; CDR2 reads YENEEA. V was clipped by 2 bases and J by 4 bases; unmatched bases: 7. This CDR3 is 16 amino acids long.

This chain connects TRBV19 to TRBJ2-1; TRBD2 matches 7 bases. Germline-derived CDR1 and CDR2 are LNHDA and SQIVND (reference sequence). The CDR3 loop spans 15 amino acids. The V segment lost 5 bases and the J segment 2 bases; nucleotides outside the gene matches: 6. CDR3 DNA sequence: TGTGCCAGTAGTGACCCTAGCGGCACCTACAATGAGCAGTTCTTC. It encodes CASSDPSGTYNEQFF.

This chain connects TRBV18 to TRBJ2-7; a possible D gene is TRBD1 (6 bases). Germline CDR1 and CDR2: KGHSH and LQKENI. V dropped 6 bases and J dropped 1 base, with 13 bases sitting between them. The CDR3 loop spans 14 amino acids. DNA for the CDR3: TGTGCCAGCTCCCCCGGGACACTTTCCTACGAGCAGTACTTC. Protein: CASSPGTLSYEQYF.